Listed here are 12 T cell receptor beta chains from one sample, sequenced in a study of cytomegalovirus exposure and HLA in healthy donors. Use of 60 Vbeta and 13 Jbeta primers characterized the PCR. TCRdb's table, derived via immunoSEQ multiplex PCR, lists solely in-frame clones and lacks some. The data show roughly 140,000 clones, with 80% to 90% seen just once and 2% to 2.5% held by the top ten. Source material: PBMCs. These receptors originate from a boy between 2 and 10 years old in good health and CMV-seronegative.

The CDR3 loop is CASRRSTITGYTF. For the CDR3, the DNA is TGTGCCAGCCGGAGGTCTACTATCACTGGCTACACCTTC. The gene calls are TRBV6-1 and TRBJ1-2; D is ambiguous. Germline CDR1 MNHNS, CDR2 SASEGT. The CDR3 is made up of 13 amino acids. V was clipped by 8 bases and J by 7 bases, with 17 bases between them.

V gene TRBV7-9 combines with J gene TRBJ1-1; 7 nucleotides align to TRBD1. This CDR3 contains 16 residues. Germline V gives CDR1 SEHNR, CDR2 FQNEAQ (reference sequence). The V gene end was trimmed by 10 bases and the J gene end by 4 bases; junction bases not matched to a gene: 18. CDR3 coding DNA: TGTGCCATCCCTCTACAGGGGTCCCTGGAAACCACTGAAGCTTTCTTT. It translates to CAIPLQGSLETTEAFF.

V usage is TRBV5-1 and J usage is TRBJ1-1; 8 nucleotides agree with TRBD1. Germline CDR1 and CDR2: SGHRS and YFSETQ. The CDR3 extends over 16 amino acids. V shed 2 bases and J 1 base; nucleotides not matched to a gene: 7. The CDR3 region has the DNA TGCGCCAGCAGCTTAGGGACAGGCGGGTGGAACACTGAAGCTTTCTTT. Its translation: CASSLGTGGWNTEAFF.

Here the CDR3 reads CATSRDGQGIQPQHF. DNA of the CDR3: TGTGCCACCAGCAGGGACGGACAGGGCATTCAGCCCCAGCATTTT. The genes are TRBV15 and TRBJ1-5, with TRBD1 identical over 8 bases. Trimming removed 3 bases from V and 6 bases from J; junction bases left unmatched: 7. The CDR3 is 15 residues long. CDR1 is LNHNV, CDR2 YYDKDF, per germline (reference sequence). The whole variable domain, filled in from reference TRBV15 and TRBJ1-5, reads DAMVIQNPRYQVTQFGKPVTLSCSQTLNHNVMYWYQQKSSQAPKLLFHYYDKDFNNEADTPDNFQSRRPNTSFCFLDIRSPGLGDTAMYLCATSRDGQGIQPQHFGDGTRLSIL.

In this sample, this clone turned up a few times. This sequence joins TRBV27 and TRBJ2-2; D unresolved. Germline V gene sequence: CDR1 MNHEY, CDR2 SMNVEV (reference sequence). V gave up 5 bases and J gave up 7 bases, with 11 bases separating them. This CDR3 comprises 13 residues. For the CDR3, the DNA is TGTGCCAGCAGTCCGAGGCGCGTCGGGGAGCTGTTTTTT. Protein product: CASSPRRVGELFF.

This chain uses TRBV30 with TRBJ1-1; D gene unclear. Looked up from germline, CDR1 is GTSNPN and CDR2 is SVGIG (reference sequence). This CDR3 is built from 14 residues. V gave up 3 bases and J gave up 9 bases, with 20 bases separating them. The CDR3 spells CAWRVEQQIKKAFF. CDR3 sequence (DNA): TGTGCCTGGAGGGTAGAGCAACAGATAAAAAAAGCTTTCTTT. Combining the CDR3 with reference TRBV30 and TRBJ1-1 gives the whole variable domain SQTIHQWPATLVQPVGSPLSLECTVEGTSNPNLYWYRQAAGRGLQLLFYSVGIGQISSEVPQNLSASRPQDRQFILSSKKLLLSDSGFYLCAWRVEQQIKKAFFGQGTRLTVV.

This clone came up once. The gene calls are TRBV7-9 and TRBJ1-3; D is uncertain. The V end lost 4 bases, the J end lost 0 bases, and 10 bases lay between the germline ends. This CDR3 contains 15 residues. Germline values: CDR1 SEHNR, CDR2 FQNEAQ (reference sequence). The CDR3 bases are TGTGCCAGCAGCTCCCCGAGGGACTCTGGAAACACCATATATTTT. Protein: CASSSPRDSGNTIYF.

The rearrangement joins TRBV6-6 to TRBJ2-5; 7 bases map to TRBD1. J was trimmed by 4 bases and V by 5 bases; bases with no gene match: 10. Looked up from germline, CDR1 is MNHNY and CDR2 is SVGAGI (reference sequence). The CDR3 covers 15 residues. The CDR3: CASSQRQGLSETQYF. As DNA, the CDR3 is TGTGCCAGCAGTCAACGACAGGGTTTGTCAGAGACCCAGTACTTC.

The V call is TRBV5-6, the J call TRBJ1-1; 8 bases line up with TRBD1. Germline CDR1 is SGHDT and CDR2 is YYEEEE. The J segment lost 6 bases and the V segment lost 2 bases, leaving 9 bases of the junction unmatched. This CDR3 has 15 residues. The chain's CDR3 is CASSFMQGAMAEAFF. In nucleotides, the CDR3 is TGTGCCAGCAGCTTTATGCAGGGGGCTATGGCTGAAGCTTTCTTT.

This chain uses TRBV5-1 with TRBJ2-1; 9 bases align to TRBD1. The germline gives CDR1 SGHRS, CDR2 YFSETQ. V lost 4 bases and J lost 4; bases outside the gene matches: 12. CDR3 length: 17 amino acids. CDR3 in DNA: TGCGCCAGCAGCGCAGTTATAACCGGGACAGGGTACAATGAGCAGTTCTTC. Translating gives CASSAVITGTGYNEQFF.

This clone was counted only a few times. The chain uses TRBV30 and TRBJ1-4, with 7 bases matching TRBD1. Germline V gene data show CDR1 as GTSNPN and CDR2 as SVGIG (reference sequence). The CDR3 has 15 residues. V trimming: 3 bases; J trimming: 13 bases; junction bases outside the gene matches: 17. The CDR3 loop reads CAWSIHGRGRVALFF. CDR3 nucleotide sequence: TGTGCCTGGAGCATCCACGGGAGGGGGCGAGTGGCACTGTTTTTT.

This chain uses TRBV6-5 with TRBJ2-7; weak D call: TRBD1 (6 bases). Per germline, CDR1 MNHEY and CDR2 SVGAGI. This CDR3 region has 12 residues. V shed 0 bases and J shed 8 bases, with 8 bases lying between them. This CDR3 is CASSYSGDKQYF. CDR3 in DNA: TGTGCCAGCAGTTACTCCGGGGACAAGCAGTACTTC.